The 12 T cell receptor beta chains presented below share a single source sample, sequenced in a study of T cells after yellow fever vaccination (dated by TCRdb to about 2019). The intended sense of this specimen's treatment or condition label: live attenuated yellow fever vaccine strain. Libraries were constructed by 5' RACE. TCRdb records Illumina HiSeq 2500 as the sequencer. TCRdb ran its own pipeline on the public reads, namely fastp trimming at Q25 and MiXCR clone calling, and kept in-frame beta chains. One record per CDR3 amino acid sequence lists the most common genes and DNA. This sample comprises 200,000 to 300,000 distinct CDR3 sequences, roughly 7.2% of them detected only once. Roughly 0.9% of the sample is in the top ten clones. The starting material was CD4+ T cells sorted from PBMCs, obtained 15 days after the yellow fever booster vaccination. These receptor sequences come from a man aged 25-45 years who received the YFV17D yellow fever vaccine.

The table lists this clonotype with many counts. The chain carries TRBV20-1 and TRBJ1-3; D unresolved. Trimming shortened V by 3 bases and J by 3 bases, and 6 bases separated the two germline ends. The CDR3 sequence is 12 residues long. The germline CDR1 and CDR2 sequences are DFQATT and SNEGSKA (reference sequence). The CDR3 region has the DNA TGCAGTGCTAGTAGTAATGGAAACACCATATATTTT. This sequence encodes CSASSNGNTIYF.

The chain uses TRBV2 and TRBJ1-6; no clear D gene. The CDR3 covers 12 residues. Germline lookup yields CDR1 SNHLY and CDR2 FYNNEI. Trimming took off 8 bases at V and 8 bases at J, with 10 bases between the two ends. Here the CDR3 reads CASGYTDSPLHF. The CDR3 region has the DNA TGTGCCAGCGGTTACACGGATTCACCCCTCCACTTT.

This clonotype was seen many times. The chain combines TRBV14 with TRBJ2-7, with 9 bases that match TRBD1. CDR1 SGHDN and CDR2 FVKESK come from the germline V gene. The CDR3 is made up of 13 amino acids. The V gene end was trimmed by 4 bases and the J gene end by 3 bases; junction bases not matched to a gene: 1. The DNA of the CDR3 is TGTGCCAGCAGCCGGACAGGGGTCTACGAGCAGTACTTC. Protein sequence: CASSRTGVYEQYF.

CDR3 coding DNA: TGCGCCAGCAGCCCGGCACAGGGTTACAATGAGCAGTTCTTC. Translating gives CASSPAQGYNEQFF. The chain joins TRBV5-1 to TRBJ2-1, with TRBD1 as a possible D gene (6 bases). Germline CDR1 reads SGHRS; CDR2 reads YFSETQ. The CDR3 is 14 amino acids. V dropped 4 bases and J dropped 4 bases, with 12 bases sitting between them.

This clonotype was seen only a few times. This CDR3 is CSVEDRYEQYF. For the CDR3, the DNA is TGCAGTGTTGAGGACAGGTACGAGCAGTACTTC. The rearrangement joins TRBV20-1 to TRBJ2-7, with 7 bases aligning to TRBD1. The germline CDR1 and CDR2 sequences are DFQATT and SNEGSKA (reference sequence). This CDR3 has 11 residues. V was pared by 7 bases and J by 4 bases, with 4 bases of the junction left unmatched.

This clonotype was seen many times. The chain recombines TRBV12-3 or TRBV12-4 with TRBJ1-1; D might be TRBD1 (6 bases). The CDR3 contains 15 residues. Trimming removed 8 bases from V and 0 bases from J, with 16 bases in between. For the CDR3, the DNA is TGTGCCAGCGGATCAGACAGGATCATGAACACTGAAGCTTTCTTT. Amino acid sequence: CASGSDRIMNTEAFF.

CDR3 sequence reads: CASGLGLFETQYF. The CDR3 DNA reads TGTGCTAGTGGTTTGGGTTTGTTCGAGACCCAGTACTTC. The chain combines TRBV12-5 with TRBJ2-5; no definite D call. Germline CDR1 LGHNT, CDR2 FRNRAP. Trimming removed 1 base at V and 5 bases at J, with 8 bases between. The CDR3 is made up of 13 amino acids.

V gene TRBV7-2 combines with J gene TRBJ2-7; 10 nucleotides match TRBD1. With 6 bases clipped from V and 3 bases from J, the junction kept 14 bases outside the gene matches. The length of the CDR3 is 17 residues. Germline V gives CDR1 SGHTA, CDR2 FQGNSA. The CDR3 DNA is TGTGCCAGCAGGCCTAAACCGGGGACAGGGGAGGGCTACGAGCAGTACTTC. It encodes CASRPKPGTGEGYEQYF.

This clonotype was counted at least ten times. CDR3 sequence: CASSQRGTDTQYF. Written as DNA, the CDR3 is TGCGCCAGCAGCCAGCGCGGCACAGATACGCAGTATTTT. V and J are TRBV4-3 and TRBJ2-3, with D hard to call. Germline V gene sequence: CDR1 LGHNA, CDR2 YSLEER. The CDR3 has 13 amino acids. Trimming removed 3 bases at V and 1 base at J, with 5 bases between.

This clonotype has a single count. The V gene is TRBV20-1, the J gene TRBJ2-3; 13 positions match TRBD2. CDR1 and CDR2 from the germline V gene are DFQATT and SNEGSKA (reference sequence). The CDR3 is 14 amino acids. The CDR3 DNA reads as TGCTGCACTAGCGGGAGGGCTAGCACAGATACGCAGTATTTT. This translates into CCTSGRASTDTQYF.

This clonotype occurred a few times. This chain connects TRBV30 to TRBJ2-7, with TRBD1 identical over 8 bases. Germline V gene data show CDR1 as GTSNPN and CDR2 as SVGIG (reference sequence). J gave up 8 bases and V 0 bases, and 6 bases lay outside the gene matches. CDR3 length: 13 amino acids. The CDR3 sequence is CAWSVGTGGQQYF. DNA of the CDR3: TGTGCCTGGAGTGTAGGGACAGGAGGACAGCAGTACTTC. Variable domain in full (rest from reference TRBV30 and TRBJ2-7): SQTIHQWPATLVQPVGSPLSLECTVEGTSNPNLYWYRQAAGRGLQLLFYSVGIGQISSEVPQNLSASRPQDRQFILSSKKLLLSDSGFYLCAWSVGTGGQQYFGPGTRLTVT.

The chain joins TRBV7-2 to TRBJ2-5, with D unclear. The CDR3 runs 14 residues. Between the trimmed V and J ends, which lost 5 bases and 3 bases, there was a span of 13 bases. The germline gives CDR1 SGHTA, CDR2 FQGNSA. CDR3 coding DNA: TGTGCCAGCAGCGTTAGTCGTGTGAAAGAGACCCAGTACTTC. Protein sequence: CASSVSRVKETQYF. The variable domain in full, with the rest retrieved from reference TRBV7-2 and TRBJ2-5, is GAGVSQSPSNKVTEKGKDVELRCDPISGHTALYWYRQSLGQGLEFLIYFQGNSAPDKSGLPSDRFSAERTGGSVSTLTIQRTQQEDSAVYLCASSVSRVKETQYFGPGTRLLVL.